The 17 T cell receptor beta chains in this list originate from one sample, sequenced in a study of T cells in women clearing cervical HPV infection. TCRdb's copy holds only in-frame clones and misses some; the assay was immunoSEQ multiplex PCR. The ten top clones account for approximately 5%, within a sample of about 22,000 clones. The specimen was blood buffy coat. Source of these receptors: a woman aged 18-70 years with a cervical HPV16 infection that either progressed to CIN3+ or cleared (not recorded which).

About this clone: The sequenced fragment ends 3 residues before the CDR3 boundary, so the rest is inferred from the germline J gene. The chain couples TRBV2 to TRBJ1-4, with TRBD1 identical over 8 bases. Germline assignment: CDR1 SNHLY and CDR2 FYNNEI. There are 15 residues in the CDR3. V was clipped by 6 bases and J by 0 bases; unmatched bases: 3. The chain's CDR3 is CASRAQGATNEKLFF. Incomplete CDR3 DNA: TGTGCCAGCAGGGCACAGGGGGCAACTAATGAAAAA.

Of note for this clone: The read comes to an end 3 residues before the CDR3 does, leaving the germline J gene to fill in the end. Other DNA sequences in the sample encode the same CDR3. This chain connects TRBV28 to TRBJ1-6; TRBD1 might be the D (5 bases). V was pared by 3 bases and J by 4 bases, with 16 bases between. Germline V gives CDR1 MDHEN, CDR2 SYDVKM. The CDR3 runs 17 residues. Incomplete CDR3 DNA: TGTGCCAGCAGTTTCCCCCAGGGAAGCCTTTATAATTCACCC. Translating gives CASSFPQGSLYNSP. The CDR3 as a whole reads CASSFPQGSLYNSPLHF. Variable domain in full (rest from reference TRBV28 and TRBJ1-6): DVKVTQSSRYLVKRTGEKVFLECVQDMDHENMFWYRQDPGLGLRLIYFSYDVKMKEKGDIPEGYSVSREKKERFSLILESASTNQTSMYLCASSFPQGSLYNSPLHFGNGTRLTVT.

With regard to this clone: With the read ending 3 residues before the CDR3 end, the germline J gene is used to fill in that end. The V and J genes are TRBV7-9 and TRBJ2-3; a possible D gene is TRBD1 (6 bases). CDR1 is SEHNR and CDR2 is FQNEAQ in the germline V gene (reference sequence). The CDR3 contains 15 residues. V was clipped by 4 bases and J by 2 bases, with 13 bases between them. CDR3 sequence: CASSSPWTVTDTQYF. Partial CDR3 DNA: TGTGCCAGCAGCTCCCCGTGGACAGTCACAGATACG.

By frequency, this clone is medium-sized. The read stops 3 residues short of the end of the CDR3; the missing end is completed from the germline J gene. V is TRBV7-4 and J is TRBJ1-4, with TRBD1 as a possible D gene (5 bases). The V gene's germline CDR1 is SGHVT and CDR2 SQSDAQ. The CDR3 covers 16 residues. V shed 1 base and J shed 7 bases, with 16 bases lying between them. The CDR3 region is CASSLDSRASGEKLFF. The CDR3 bases that were read are TGTGCCAGCAGCTTAGATTCCAGGGCTTCAGGTGAAAAA.

Remarks on this clone: The read ends 3 residues before the CDR3 terminus; that terminus is restored from the germline J gene. The chain couples TRBV18 to TRBJ2-4, with TRBD1 matching 7 bases. The CDR3 covers 14 residues. Germline CDR1 reads KGHSH; CDR2 reads LQKENI. The CDR3 bases that were read are TGTGCCAGCTCACCAGGGGACAGCCTCTATGGT. It encodes CASSPGDSLYG. The whole CDR3 protein reads CASSPGDSLYGQYF.

A word on this clone: The read ends 3 residues early relative to the CDR3; the germline J gene fills the gap. Other DNA sequences in this specimen translate into the identical CDR3. V gene TRBV5-1 combines with J gene TRBJ1-5; TRBD1 matches 8 bases. The length of the CDR3 is 15 residues. V dropped 3 bases and J dropped 7; count of bases not matched to a gene: 9. Germline V CDR1 and CDR2: SGHRS, YFSETQ. The DNA read from the CDR3 is TGCGCCAGCAGCTCCTCAGGGGGCTTGGGGCAGCCC. This gives the protein CASSSSGGLGQP. The whole CDR3 is CASSSSGGLGQPQHF.

Comment on this clone: The read ends 3 residues before the CDR3 terminus; that terminus is restored from the germline J gene. This chain links TRBV11-3 with TRBJ1-6; 9 bases align to TRBD1. Germline trimming cut 3 bases from V and 9 bases from J; bases unmatched to any gene: 3. The CDR3 has 14 amino acids. The V gene's germline CDR1 is SGHNT and CDR2 YENEEA. CDR3: CASSLGQGGSPLHF. The sequenced part of the CDR3 DNA is TGTGCCAGCAGCTTGGGACAGGGAGGTTCACCC.

This CDR3 is CASSLAVGTDTQYF. CDR3 DNA (partial): TGCGCCAGCAGCTTGGCCGTCGGGACAGATACG. The J gene is TRBJ2-3, the V gene TRBV5-1; D is unresolved. The read falls 3 residues short of the CDR3 end, and the missing part is taken from the germline J gene. Trimming stripped 0 bases from V and 3 bases from J, with 8 bases between. The CDR3 runs 14 residues. Germline V CDR1 and CDR2: SGHRS, YFSETQ.

Concerning this clone: The sequenced fragment ends 3 residues before the CDR3 boundary, so the rest is inferred from the germline J gene. The chain has TRBV19 and TRBJ2-2; D uncertain. Germline values: CDR1 LNHDA, CDR2 SQIVND (reference sequence). This CDR3 comprises 14 residues. The CDR3 bases that were read are TGTGCCAGTAGTATTGGGCAGAGTAATGAAAAG. As protein: CASSIGQSNEK. The entire CDR3 protein is CASSIGQSNEKLFF.

Points on this clone: The observed sequence ends 3 residues before the CDR3 terminus, with the missing tail filled in from the germline J gene. The chain is built from TRBV5-1 and TRBJ2-3, with D unresolved. V lost 4 bases and J 5 bases, leaving 14 bases between the germline ends. The CDR3 sequence is 14 residues long. The germline V gene encodes CDR1 SGHRS and CDR2 YFSETQ. Here the CDR3 reads CASSHADRVDTQYF. The DNA read from the CDR3 is TGCGCCAGCAGCCACGCCGATCGGGTAGATACG.

Details on this clone: Read sequence stops 3 residues before the CDR3 end, and the germline J gene provides the missing end. V gene TRBV20-1 combines with J gene TRBJ1-2; D call uncertain. V dropped 3 bases and J dropped 6 bases, with 20 bases sitting between them. This CDR3 spans 15 amino acids. Germline V gene lookup returns CDR1 DFQATT and CDR2 SNEGSKA (reference sequence). The sequenced CDR3 bases are TGCAGTGCTAGGCCCCTCCCAGGATTTTTCAATGGC. Translation gives CSARPLPGFFNG. The full CDR3 is CSARPLPGFFNGYTF.

Concerning this clone: Other DNA sequences in the same sample also yield this CDR3. CDR3 bases read: TGCGCCAGCAGCTTGGGAGCAGGGATCCACGAG. Translated: CASSLGAGIHE. The full CDR3 is CASSLGAGIHEQYF. The chain uses TRBV5-1 and TRBJ2-7, with D possibly matching TRBD1 (5 bases). The missing CDR3 end, 3 residues past where the read stops, is filled in from the germline J gene. V was pared by 0 bases and J by 5 bases, with 12 bases between. Germline loops: CDR1 SGHRS, CDR2 YFSETQ. This CDR3 spans 14 amino acids.

By frequency, this clone is medium-sized. The CDR3 goes on 3 residues after the read ends, and that part is filled in from the germline J gene. This sequence joins TRBV5-1 and TRBJ1-4; D unclear. The germline V gene encodes CDR1 SGHRS and CDR2 YFSETQ. With 2 bases removed from V and 0 bases from J, the gap between germline ends came to 8 bases. This CDR3 is built from 15 residues. The DNA read from the CDR3 is TGCGCCAGCAGCTTAAGACTGGCAACTAATGAAAAA. It translates to CASSLRLATNEK. The full CDR3 protein reads CASSLRLATNEKLFF.

As regards this clone: With the read ending 3 residues before the CDR3 end, the germline J gene is used to fill in that end. The V gene is TRBV5-1, the J gene TRBJ1-2, with a possible D match to TRBD1 (5 bases). In germline, CDR1 is SGHRS, CDR2 YFSETQ. CDR3 size: 15 residues. CDR3 amino acids: CASLIGTSGNNDYTF. Incomplete CDR3 DNA: TGCGCCAGCTTGATCGGGACTAGCGGGAACAATGAC.

For this clone: From the germline J gene comes the end of the CDR3, since the read stops 3 residues before it. The same CDR3 also results from other DNA sequences found in this sample. The chain is built from TRBV10-3 and TRBJ2-6; the match to TRBD1 covers 11 bases. Trimming removed 3 bases from V and 4 bases from J; junction bases left unmatched: 14. CDR3 size: 20 residues. In germline, CDR1 is ENHRY, CDR2 SYGVKD. CDR3 DNA (partial): TGTGCCATCAGTGACGGCCCGGGACAGGGGGTAGTACACGGGGCCAACGTC. It encodes CAISDGPGQGVVHGANV. The CDR3, in full, reads CAISDGPGQGVVHGANVLTF.

On this clone itself: The DNA ends 3 residues before the CDR3 does, and the rest of the CDR3 is filled in from the germline J gene. This chain connects TRBV19 to TRBJ2-2; TRBD1 might be the D (5 bases). V lost 6 bases, J lost 2 bases, and 19 bases lay in between. The CDR3 consists of 17 residues. Germline CDR1 and CDR2: LNHDA and SQIVND (reference sequence). The sequenced part of the CDR3 DNA is TGTGCCAGTAGAGAAGGTTTATGGACATATAACACCGGGGAG. This sequence encodes CASREGLWTYNTGE. The whole CDR3 sequence is CASREGLWTYNTGELFF.

As regards this clone: Read coverage stops 3 residues before the CDR3 terminus; the germline J gene supplies the remainder. V gene TRBV5-1 combines with J gene TRBJ2-7, with 8 bases matching TRBD2. J gave up 0 bases and V 0 bases, and 8 bases lay outside the gene matches. Germline CDR1 is SGHRS and CDR2 is YFSETQ. This CDR3 has 17 residues. The CDR3 here is CASSLAVGRGGSYEQYF. The sequenced CDR3 bases are TGCGCCAGCAGCTTGGCCGTCGGACGGGGGGGCTCCTACGAG.